This passage covers 20 T cell receptor beta chains from one sample sequenced in a study of OX40 agonist ivuxolimab in advanced cancers. Assay: immunoSEQ multiplex PCR; the TCRdb copy retains only in-frame clones and omits some. The sample carries about 45,000 clones, 65% to 85% recorded once. Sample: CD4+ or CD8+ T cells sorted from blood, taken in a trial of the OX40 agonist ivuxolimab. Every receptor here comes from an adult with an advanced solid tumor such as melanoma, head and neck, liver or kidney cancer.

V is TRBV19 and J is TRBJ2-2; D not resolved. V was shortened by 1 base and J by 3 bases, with 6 bases between the two germline ends. The length of the CDR3 is 14 residues. Germline V gene lookup returns CDR1 LNHDA and CDR2 SQIVND (reference sequence). The CDR3 DNA reads as TGTGCCAGTAGTATAGCTAGGGACACCGGGGAGCTGTTTTTT. It is translated as CASSIARDTGELFF.

The CDR3 region is CASSLVSTLGGYTF. DNA for the CDR3: TGTGCCAGCAGCCTCGTCTCGACCCTAGGCGGCTACACCTTC. This rearrangement joins TRBV2 to TRBJ1-2; D is undetermined. Per the germline V gene, CDR1 is SNHLY and CDR2 is FYNNEI. Between the trimmed V and J ends, which lost 6 bases and 8 bases, there was a span of 19 bases. This CDR3 is built from 14 residues. The variable domain in full, with the rest retrieved from reference TRBV2 and TRBJ1-2, is EPEVTQTPSHQVTQMGQEVILRCVPISNHLYFYWYRQILGQKVEFLVSFYNNEISEKSEIFDDQFSVERPDGSNFTLKIRSTKLEDSAMYFCASSLVSTLGGYTFGSGTRLTVV.

The rearrangement joins TRBV12-5 to TRBJ2-5; 10 bases are shared with TRBD1. V shed 0 bases and J 5 bases; nucleotides not matched to a gene: 18. Per germline, CDR1 LGHNT and CDR2 FRNRAP. The CDR3 is made up of 20 amino acids. The CDR3 here is CASGLVLRDRGWGQLETQYF. In nucleotides, the CDR3 is TGTGCTAGTGGTTTGGTACTCCGGGACAGGGGTTGGGGGCAGTTGGAGACCCAGTACTTC.

This rearrangement joins TRBV5-1 to TRBJ2-2; D is perhaps TRBD1 (5 bases). CDR3 size: 16 residues. Between the trimmed V and J ends, which lost 3 bases and 2 bases, there was a span of 14 bases. CDR1 is SGHRS and CDR2 is YFSETQ in the germline V gene. The CDR3 region has the DNA TGCGCCAGCAGCTCCGGTCAGGGTTTTAACACCGGGGAGCTGTTTTTT. This translates into CASSSGQGFNTGELFF.

The sample holds a few counts of this clone. V gene TRBV5-1 combines with J gene TRBJ1-1; 9 nucleotides match TRBD1. V gave up 1 base and J gave up 1 base; unmatched junction bases: 5. From germline, CDR1 is SGHRS and CDR2 YFSETQ. The CDR3 is 16 residues long. CDR3 coding DNA: TGCGCCAGCAGCTTGTGGACAGGGGATCCGAACACTGAAGCTTTCTTT. This gives the protein CASSLWTGDPNTEAFF.

This chain uses TRBV12-5 with TRBJ1-3; D is ambiguous. Germline CDR1 LGHNT, CDR2 FRNRAP. CDR3 length: 14 residues. Trimming stripped 1 base from V and 10 bases from J, with 14 bases between. The CDR3 coding sequence is TGTGCTAGTGGTTTGGCACCTTTTAGGGAAACCATATATTTT. Translation gives CASGLAPFRETIYF.

CDR3 residues: CASSLRDRVSNEQFF. The CDR3 DNA sequence: TGTGCCAGCAGCTTAAGAGACAGAGTGAGCAATGAGCAGTTCTTC. The rearrangement links TRBV11-2 to TRBJ2-1, with D perhaps TRBD1 (5 bases). Trimming took 2 bases from V and 6 from J, leaving 14 bases between them. CDR3 size: 15 residues. Germline V gives CDR1 SGHAT, CDR2 FQNNGV. Together with reference TRBV11-2 and TRBJ2-1, the CDR3 gives the full variable domain: EAGVAQSPRYKIIEKRQSVAFWCNPISGHATLYWYQQILGQGPKLLIQFQNNGVVDDSQLPKDRFSAERLKGVDSTLKIQPAKLEDSAVYLCASSLRDRVSNEQFFGPGTRLTVL.

The J gene is TRBJ1-2, the V gene TRBV9; D remains ambiguous. Germline lookup yields CDR1 SGDLS and CDR2 YYNGEE. This CDR3 comprises 16 residues. V lost 0 bases and J lost 4, with 16 bases in between. The CDR3 region is CASSVEAGLVGYGYTF. The CDR3 DNA reads as TGTGCCAGCAGCGTAGAGGCGGGCCTGGTGGGCTATGGCTACACCTTC.

The chain links TRBV11-2 to TRBJ2-3; D remains unclear. This CDR3 spans 12 amino acids. V lost 5 bases and J 3 bases, leaving 6 bases between the germline ends. The V gene's germline CDR1 is SGHAT and CDR2 FQNNGV. The CDR3 region is CASSAHTDTQYF. The CDR3 nucleotides read TGTGCCAGCAGCGCCCATACAGATACGCAGTATTTT.

The CDR3 is CASSVGGGDTEAFF. DNA for the CDR3: TGTGCCAGCAGCGTAGGAGGGGGTGACACTGAAGCTTTCTTT. The V gene is TRBV9, the J gene TRBJ1-1; tentatively, D is TRBD1 (6 bases). The germline V gene encodes CDR1 SGDLS and CDR2 YYNGEE. The ends were cut back, 0 bases at V and 3 bases at J, with 9 bases in the middle. The CDR3 runs to 14 residues.

The V call is TRBV29-1, the J call TRBJ2-3, with TRBD1 as a possible D gene (6 bases). CDR3 length: 13 amino acids. With 6 bases removed from V and 4 bases from J, the gap between germline ends came to 14 bases. Germline CDR1 reads SQVTM; CDR2 reads ANQGSEA. CDR3 protein: CSVDRLQSDTQYF. The CDR3 nucleotides are TGCAGCGTCGACAGGCTTCAATCAGATACGCAGTATTTT.

The chain recombines TRBV10-3 with TRBJ2-1; 7 bases are a match to TRBD1. V trimming: 6 bases; J trimming: 1 base; junction bases outside the gene matches: 6. This CDR3 has 15 amino acids. Germline CDR1 and CDR2: ENHRY and SYGVKD. The chain's CDR3 is CAIRGDRFSYNEQFF. CDR3 coding DNA: TGTGCCATCAGGGGGGACAGATTTTCCTACAATGAGCAGTTCTTC.

The rearrangement joins TRBV11-3 to TRBJ2-1; D is unclear. The CDR3 is made up of 13 amino acids. The germline V gene encodes CDR1 SGHNT and CDR2 YENEEA. V gave up 1 base and J gave up 4 bases, with 5 bases separating them. The CDR3, as DNA: TGTGCCAGCAGCTTAGCACAGTACAATGAGCAGTTCTTC. Residues: CASSLAQYNEQFF. Full variable domain (rest looked up from reference TRBV11-3 and TRBJ2-1): EAGVVQSPRYKIIEKKQPVAFWCNPISGHNTLYWYLQNLGQGPELLIRYENEEAVDDSQLPKDRFSAERLKGVDSTLKIQPAELGDSAVYLCASSLAQYNEQFFGPGTRLTVL.

CDR3 loop: CASSGQAQPQHF. CDR3 coding DNA: TGTGCCAGCAGTGGACAGGCGCAGCCCCAGCATTTT. The chain has TRBV2 and TRBJ1-5, with a weak D call TRBD1 (6 bases). The germline V gene encodes CDR1 SNHLY and CDR2 FYNNEI. This CDR3 has 12 amino acids. Trimming stripped 4 bases from V and 7 bases from J, with 8 bases between.

This rearrangement joins TRBV19 to TRBJ2-2; 11 positions match TRBD2. This CDR3 region has 16 residues. Germline assignment: CDR1 LNHDA and CDR2 SQIVND (reference sequence). The trim removed 3 bases at V and 6 bases at J, leaving 6 bases unmatched. In nucleotides, the CDR3 is TGTGCCAGTAGTATCATTAGCGGGAGGGCCTCCGGGGAGCTGTTTTTT. Translated, it gives CASSIISGRASGELFF. The whole variable domain, filled in from reference TRBV19 and TRBJ2-2, reads DGGITQSPKYLFRKEGQNVTLSCEQNLNHDAMYWYRQDPGQGLRLIYYSQIVNDFQKGDIAEGYSVSREKKESFPLTVTSAQKNPTAFYLCASSIISGRASGELFFGEGSRLTVL.

This clone is a singleton in its sample. This rearrangement joins TRBV5-1 to TRBJ1-2, with a possible D match to TRBD1 (6 bases). V was shortened by 5 bases and J by 2 bases, with 16 bases between the two germline ends. This CDR3 has 15 residues. The germline CDR1 and CDR2 sequences are SGHRS and YFSETQ. CDR3 residues: CASRTQQGNNYGYTF. CDR3 bases: TGCGCCAGCAGAACCCAACAGGGAAACAACTATGGCTACACCTTC.

The chain is built from TRBV6-4 and TRBJ2-3; TRBD2 aligns across 8 bases. The germline CDR1 and CDR2 sequences are MRHNA and SNTAGT. CDR3 length: 15 amino acids. The trim removed 3 bases at V and 2 bases at J, leaving 4 bases unmatched. The CDR3 bases are TGTGCCAGCAGTGATGGACTAGCAGTCACAGATACGCAGTATTTT. Its translation: CASSDGLAVTDTQYF.

Here the CDR3 reads CASSLAADEQFF. The CDR3 bases are TGCGCCAGCAGCTTGGCGGCCGATGAGCAGTTCTTC. The chain joins TRBV5-1 to TRBJ2-1; the D is unclear. The CDR3 runs 12 residues. Germline CDR1 and CDR2: SGHRS and YFSETQ. The V end was cut by 0 bases, the J end by 8 bases, with 6 bases between.

V usage is TRBV5-1 and J usage is TRBJ2-2, with D tentatively TRBD2 (6 bases). Germline V gives CDR1 SGHRS, CDR2 YFSETQ. Trimming stripped 4 bases from V and 5 bases from J, with 15 bases between. The CDR3 is made up of 15 amino acids. CDR3 residues: CASSLSGPLTGELFF. DNA for the CDR3: TGCGCCAGCAGCCTTAGCGGACCCCTTACCGGGGAGCTGTTTTTT.

Points on this clone: The same CDR3 also results from other DNA sequences found in this sample. The chain is built from TRBV15 and TRBJ2-6; no firm D call. The CDR3 is 14 amino acids. Trimming pared 1 base from V and 4 bases from J, leaving 5 bases between. CDR1 LNHNV and CDR2 YYDKDF come from the germline V gene (reference sequence). The DNA of the CDR3 is TGTGCCACCAGCAGAGGGTCCGGGGCCAACGTCCTGACTTTC. It is translated as CATSRGSGANVLTF.